This is a list of T cell receptor beta chains from one sample in a study of cytomegalovirus exposure and HLA in healthy donors. The assay was immunoSEQ multiplex PCR, and TCRdb's table has in-frame clones only and misses some. The data hold tens of thousands of clones, with around 73% observed a single time. Sequenced material: PBMCs. The receptors stem from a woman aged 40 to 49 in good health and CMV-seronegative. Both conserved end residues are part of each CDR3. The order of the fields is V gene, J gene, CDR3 protein.

TRBV15,TRBJ2-7,CATSRDGLGGQYF
TRBV27,TRBJ2-1,CASSLSYYNEQFF
TRBV15,TRBJ2-3,CATSSLERTTKAGTQYF
TRBV5-5,TRBJ2-7,CASSLRVVGQEKKQYF
TRBV7-2,TRBJ1-2,CASSLAGGQSYGYTF
TRBV28,TRBJ2-1,CATLPWGTGASHEQFF
TRBV19,TRBJ2-5,CASSPGRLAGGETQYF
TRBV30,TRBJ2-3,CAWSASTDTQYF
TRBV5-1,TRBJ2-2,CASSLLVGDTGELFF
TRBV5-1,TRBJ2-2,CASSLDPQVVYTGELFF
TRBV27,TRBJ1-2,CASKGGQDPNNYGYTF
TRBV9,TRBJ2-7,CASSPRGKYEQYF
TRBV5-4,TRBJ2-7,CASSFPSAYEQYF
TRBV27,TRBJ2-7,CASSEDRAPSYEQYF
TRBV4-1,TRBJ1-2,CASSLLRTGLNGYTF
TRBV27,TRBJ2-7,CASSQDRGPYEQYF
TRBV5-4,TRBJ1-2,CASSRGAERGYTF
TRBV2,TRBJ2-3,CASSGGGTDTQYF
TRBV19,TRBJ1-1,CASSNVAEAFF
TRBV28,TRBJ2-5,CASRSSGSKTQYF
TRBV19,TRBJ1-1,CASSMGGMNTEAFF
TRBV6-6,TRBJ2-7,CASSDQGKVHEQYF
TRBV6-5,TRBJ2-3,CASSYHSGVTDTQYF
TRBV7-2,TRBJ2-7,CASSLIRQSGYEQYF
TRBV6-1,TRBJ2-5,CASSALFRGAGKTQYF
TRBV21-1,-,CASSSSPGSSYEQYF
TRBV28,TRBJ1-5,CASSSPRVKGGTGTQHF
TRBV28,TRBJ1-5,CASSPGTGLGSNQPQHF
TRBV30,TRBJ1-5,CAWEGDSNQPQHF
TRBV6-6,TRBJ2-7,CASSVDRASSYEQYF
TRBV14,TRBJ2-7,CASSSGTGLGSSYEQYF
TRBV7-3,TRBJ2-1,CASSLNPGQVLEQFF
TRBV25-1,TRBJ2-1,CASSESLGGSGLNEQFF
TRBV2,TRBJ2-5,CATLPRLAGGETQYF
TRBV10-3,TRBJ1-3,CAISGGGGSSGNTIYF
TRBV5-5,TRBJ1-2,CASSFRTGGYGYTF
TRBV5-4,TRBJ2-5,CASSLGGQGETQYF
TRBV9,TRBJ2-5,CASSVVPRGETQYF
TRBV28,TRBJ2-1,CASSSGSGRYNEQFF
TRBV28,TRBJ2-7,CASSTSDRGREQYF
TRBV11-3,TRBJ2-6,CASSSSGTGANVLTF
TRBV27,TRBJ1-2,CASSLNWAPPSNYGYTF
TRBV6-4,TRBJ1-2,CASSNGQARGYTF
TRBV27,TRBJ1-5,CASSLSTEESNQPQHF
TRBV4-1,TRBJ2-1,CASSHPTSGRPDNEQFF
TRBV9,TRBJ2-7,CASSVGTGLTYEQYF
TRBV5-6,TRBJ2-5,CASRNIQGYQYF
TRBV7-9,TRBJ1-2,CASTLGDDYGYTF
TRBV27,TRBJ2-2,CASSYGRAARNTGELFF